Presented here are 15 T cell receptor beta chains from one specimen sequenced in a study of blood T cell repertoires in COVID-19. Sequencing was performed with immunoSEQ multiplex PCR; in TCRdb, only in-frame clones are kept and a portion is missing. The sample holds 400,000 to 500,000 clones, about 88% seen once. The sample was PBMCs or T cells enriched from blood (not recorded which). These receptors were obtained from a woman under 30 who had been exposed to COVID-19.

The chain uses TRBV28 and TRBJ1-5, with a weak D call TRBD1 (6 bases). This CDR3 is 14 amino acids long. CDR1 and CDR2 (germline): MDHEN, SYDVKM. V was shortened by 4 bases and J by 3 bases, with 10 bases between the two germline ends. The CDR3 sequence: CASSYGGFNQPQHF. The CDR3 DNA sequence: TGTGCCAGCAGTTATGGGGGCTTCAATCAGCCCCAGCATTTT. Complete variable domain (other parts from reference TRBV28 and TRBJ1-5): DVKVTQSSRYLVKRTGEKVFLECVQDMDHENMFWYRQDPGLGLRLIYFSYDVKMKEKGDIPEGYSVSREKKERFSLILESASTNQTSMYLCASSYGGFNQPQHFGDGTRLSIL.

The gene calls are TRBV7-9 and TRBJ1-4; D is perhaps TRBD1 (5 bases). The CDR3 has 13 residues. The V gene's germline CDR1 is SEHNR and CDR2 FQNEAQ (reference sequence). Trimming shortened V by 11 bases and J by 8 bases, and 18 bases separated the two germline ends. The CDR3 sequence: CAVRGGVGEKLFF. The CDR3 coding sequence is TGTGCCGTAAGAGGAGGGGTTGGGGAAAAACTGTTTTTT.

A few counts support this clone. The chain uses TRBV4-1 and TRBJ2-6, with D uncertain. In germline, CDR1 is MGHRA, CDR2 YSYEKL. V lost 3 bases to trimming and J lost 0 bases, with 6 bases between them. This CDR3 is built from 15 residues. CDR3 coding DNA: TGCGCCAGCAGCCAGTTTCTCTCTGGGGCCAACGTCCTGACTTTC. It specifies CASSQFLSGANVLTF.

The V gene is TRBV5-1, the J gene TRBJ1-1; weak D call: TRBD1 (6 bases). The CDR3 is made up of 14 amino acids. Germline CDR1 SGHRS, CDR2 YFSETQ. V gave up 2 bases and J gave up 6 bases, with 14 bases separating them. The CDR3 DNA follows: TGCGCCAGCAGCTTTGAGGCAGGGGCGGCTGAAGCTTTCTTT. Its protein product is CASSFEAGAAEAFF.

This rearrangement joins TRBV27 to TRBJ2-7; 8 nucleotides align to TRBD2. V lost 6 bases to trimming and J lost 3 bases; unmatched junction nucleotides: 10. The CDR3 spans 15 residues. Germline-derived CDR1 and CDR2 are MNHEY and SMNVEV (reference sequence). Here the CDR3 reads CASRPEGSGIYEQYF. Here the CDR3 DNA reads TGTGCCAGCAGGCCAGAGGGTAGCGGGATCTACGAGCAGTACTTC.

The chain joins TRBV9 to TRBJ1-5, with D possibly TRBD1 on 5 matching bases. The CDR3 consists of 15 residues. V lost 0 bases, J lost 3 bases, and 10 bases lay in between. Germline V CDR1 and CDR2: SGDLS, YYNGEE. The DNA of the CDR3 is TGTGCCAGCAGCGTAGAAGGGGCCCCCAATCAGCCCCAGCATTTT. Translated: CASSVEGAPNQPQHF.

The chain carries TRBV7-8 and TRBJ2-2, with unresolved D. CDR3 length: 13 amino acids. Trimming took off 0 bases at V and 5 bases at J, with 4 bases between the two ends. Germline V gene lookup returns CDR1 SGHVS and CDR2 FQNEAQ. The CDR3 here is CASSLALTGELFF. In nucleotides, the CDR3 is TGTGCCAGCAGCTTAGCGTTAACCGGGGAGCTGTTTTTT.

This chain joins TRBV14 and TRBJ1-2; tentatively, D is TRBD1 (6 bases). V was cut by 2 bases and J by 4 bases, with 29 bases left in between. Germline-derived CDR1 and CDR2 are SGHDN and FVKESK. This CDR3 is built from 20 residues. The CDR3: CASSQPWASYTLTGSYGYTF. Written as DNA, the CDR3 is TGTGCCAGCAGCCAACCATGGGCCTCGTACACTTTAACAGGGAGCTATGGCTACACCTTC.

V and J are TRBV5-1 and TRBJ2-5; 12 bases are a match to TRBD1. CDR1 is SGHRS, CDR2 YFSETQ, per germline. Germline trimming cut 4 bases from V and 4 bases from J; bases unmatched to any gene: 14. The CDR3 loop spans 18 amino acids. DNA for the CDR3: TGCGCCAGCAGCCCGGGACGTTCCGGGACAGGGGGCGGAGAGACCCAGTACTTC. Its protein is CASSPGRSGTGGGETQYF. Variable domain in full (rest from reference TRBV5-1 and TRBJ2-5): KAGVTQTPRYLIKTRGQQVTLSCSPISGHRSVSWYQQTPGQGLQFLFEYFSETQRNKGNFPGRFSGRQFSNSRSEMNVSTLELGDSALYLCASSPGRSGTGGGETQYFGPGTRLLVL.

The CDR3 reads CASSSRIEGQYF. The CDR3 region has the DNA TGTGCCAGCAGCTCCAGAATCGAGGGCCAGTACTTC. V is TRBV7-9 and J is TRBJ2-5, with a tentative D call TRBD2 (5 bases). This CDR3 spans 12 amino acids. Germline CDR1 is SEHNR and CDR2 is FQNEAQ (reference sequence). V lost 4 bases and J lost 10, with 13 bases in between.

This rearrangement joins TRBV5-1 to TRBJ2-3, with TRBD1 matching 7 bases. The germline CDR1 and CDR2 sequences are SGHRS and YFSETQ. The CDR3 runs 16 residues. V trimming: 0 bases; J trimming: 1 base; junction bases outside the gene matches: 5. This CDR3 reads CASSLGYTGGTDTQYF. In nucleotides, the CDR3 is TGCGCCAGCAGCTTGGGGTATACAGGGGGCACAGATACGCAGTATTTT.

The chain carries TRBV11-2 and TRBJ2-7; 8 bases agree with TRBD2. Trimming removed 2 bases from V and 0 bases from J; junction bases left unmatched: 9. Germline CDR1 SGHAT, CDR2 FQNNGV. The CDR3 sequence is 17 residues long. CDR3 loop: CASSLIAGRRSSYEQYF. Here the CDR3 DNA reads TGTGCCAGCAGCTTAATAGCGGGGCGGCGGAGCTCCTACGAGCAGTACTTC.

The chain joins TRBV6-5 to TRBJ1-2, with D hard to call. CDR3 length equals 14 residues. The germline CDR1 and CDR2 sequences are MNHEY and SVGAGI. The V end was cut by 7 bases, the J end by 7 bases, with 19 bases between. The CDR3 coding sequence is TGTGCCAGCACTGCGTATTCCGGTCGATTTGGCTACACCTTC. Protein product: CASTAYSGRFGYTF.

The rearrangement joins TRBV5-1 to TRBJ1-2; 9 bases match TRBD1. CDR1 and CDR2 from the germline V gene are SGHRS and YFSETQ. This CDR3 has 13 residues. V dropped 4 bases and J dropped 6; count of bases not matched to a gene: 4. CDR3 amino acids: CASSGGQGNGYTF. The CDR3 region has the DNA TGCGCCAGCAGCGGGGGACAGGGAAATGGCTACACCTTC. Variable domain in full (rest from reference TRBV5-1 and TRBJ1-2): KAGVTQTPRYLIKTRGQQVTLSCSPISGHRSVSWYQQTPGQGLQFLFEYFSETQRNKGNFPGRFSGRQFSNSRSEMNVSTLELGDSALYLCASSGGQGNGYTFGSGTRLTVV.

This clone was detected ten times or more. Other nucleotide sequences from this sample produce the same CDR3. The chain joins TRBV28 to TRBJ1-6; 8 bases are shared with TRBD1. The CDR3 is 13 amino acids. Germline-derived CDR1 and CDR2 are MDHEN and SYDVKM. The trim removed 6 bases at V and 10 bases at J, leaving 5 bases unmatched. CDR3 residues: CASRGTGGSPLHF. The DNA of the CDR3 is TGTGCCAGCAGGGGGACAGGAGGATCACCCCTCCACTTT.